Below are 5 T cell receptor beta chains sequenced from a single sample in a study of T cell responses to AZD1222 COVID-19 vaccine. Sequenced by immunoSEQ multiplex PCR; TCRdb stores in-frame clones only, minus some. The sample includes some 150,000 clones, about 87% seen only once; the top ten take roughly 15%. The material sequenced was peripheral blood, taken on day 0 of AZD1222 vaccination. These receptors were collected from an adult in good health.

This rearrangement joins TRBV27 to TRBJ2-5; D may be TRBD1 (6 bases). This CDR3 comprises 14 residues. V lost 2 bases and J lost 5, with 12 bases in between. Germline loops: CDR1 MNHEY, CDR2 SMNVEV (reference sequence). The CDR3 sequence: CASSLRGTGETQYF. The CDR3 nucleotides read TGTGCCAGCAGTTTAAGGGGGACCGGGGAGACCCAGTACTTC.

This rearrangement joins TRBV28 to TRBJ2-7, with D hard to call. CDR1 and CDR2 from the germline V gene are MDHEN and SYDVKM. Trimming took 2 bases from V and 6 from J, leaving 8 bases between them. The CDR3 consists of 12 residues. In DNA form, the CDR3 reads TGTGCCAGCAGTTTAAAAGGGCGCGAGCAGTACTTC. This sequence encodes CASSLKGREQYF. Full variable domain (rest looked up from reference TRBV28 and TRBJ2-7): DVKVTQSSRYLVKRTGEKVFLECVQDMDHENMFWYRQDPGLGLRLIYFSYDVKMKEKGDIPEGYSVSREKKERFSLILESASTNQTSMYLCASSLKGREQYFGPGTRLTVT.

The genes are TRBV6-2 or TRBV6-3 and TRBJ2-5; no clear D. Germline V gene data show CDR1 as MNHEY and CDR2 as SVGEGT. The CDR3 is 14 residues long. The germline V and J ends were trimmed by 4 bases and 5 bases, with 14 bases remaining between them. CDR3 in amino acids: CASSWAPGWETQYF. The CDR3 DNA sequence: TGTGCCAGCAGTTGGGCCCCCGGCTGGGAGACCCAGTACTTC.

Here the CDR3 reads CAWSRGHYSNQPQHF. CDR3 sequence (DNA): TGTGCCTGGTCCCGGGGCCATTATAGCAATCAGCCCCAGCATTTT. V is TRBV30 and J is TRBJ1-5; weak D call: TRBD1 (5 bases). Germline CDR1 reads GTSNPN; CDR2 reads SVGIG (reference sequence). The CDR3 runs 15 residues. Deletions cut 5 bases from V and 0 bases from J, with 14 bases between.

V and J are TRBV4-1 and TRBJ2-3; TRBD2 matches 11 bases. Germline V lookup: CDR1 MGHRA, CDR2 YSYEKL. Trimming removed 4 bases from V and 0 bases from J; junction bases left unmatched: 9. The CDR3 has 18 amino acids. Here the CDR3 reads CASSPVSGGVFSTDTQYF. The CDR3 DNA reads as TGCGCCAGCAGCCCGGTTAGCGGGGGGGTTTTTAGCACAGATACGCAGTATTTT.